A single sample gave rise to the 32 T cell receptor beta chains below, sequenced in a study of cytomegalovirus exposure and HLA in healthy donors. It was with 60 Vbeta and 13 Jbeta primers that the PCR ran. Method: immunoSEQ multiplex PCR; TCRdb's copy keeps in-frame clones and lacks some. The table records roughly 200,000 clones, approximately 77% of them present only once. Sequencing was performed on PBMCs. These TCRs come from a man aged 35-49 years in good health and CMV-seropositive.

Concerning this clone: A junction boundary mismatches the germline segment, possibly from a read error. The chain couples TRBV5-1 to TRBJ2-2, with 9 bases identical to TRBD2. This CDR3 has 16 amino acids. Germline values: CDR1 SGHRS, CDR2 YFSETQ. CDR3 DNA sequence: TGTGCCAGCAGCTTTGGGCTAGCGGGAAACACCGGGGAGCTGTTTTTT. Encoded protein: CASSFGLAGNTGELFF.

This chain uses TRBV11-3 with TRBJ2-3; 14 bases line up with TRBD2. With 4 bases clipped from V and 6 bases from J, the junction kept 3 bases outside the gene matches. The CDR3 has 15 amino acids. From germline, CDR1 is SGHNT and CDR2 YENEEA. The CDR3 spells CASSSGLAGVDTQYF. CDR3 in DNA: TGTGCCAGCAGCTCGGGACTAGCGGGAGTTGATACGCAGTATTTT.

V is TRBV6-5 and J is TRBJ2-2; 8 bases are a match to TRBD1. The CDR3 runs 14 residues. Germline V gives CDR1 MNHEY, CDR2 SVGAGI. V was clipped by 4 bases and J by 6 bases; unmatched bases: 4. Written as DNA, the CDR3 is TGTGCCAGCAGTTCACAGGGGGAGTCCGGGGAGCTGTTTTTT. Its protein is CASSSQGESGELFF.

The chain uses TRBV19 and TRBJ1-6, with 7 bases that match TRBD1. The CDR3 is 16 residues long. V was clipped by 7 bases and J by 0 bases; unmatched bases: 6. CDR1 is LNHDA and CDR2 is SQIVND in the germline V gene (reference sequence). CDR3 sequence: CASTRDSLSYNSPLHF. The DNA for the CDR3 is TGTGCCAGTACCAGGGACAGCCTCTCCTATAATTCACCCCTCCACTTT.

The genes are TRBV7-3 and TRBJ1-1, with D possibly TRBD1 on 6 matching bases. Germline CDR1 is SGHTA and CDR2 is FQGTGA. The CDR3 loop spans 16 amino acids. With 4 bases removed from V and 1 base from J, the gap between germline ends came to 16 bases. The CDR3 protein is CASSWGGRGWNTEAFF. CDR3 DNA: TGTGCCAGCAGCTGGGGGGGCAGGGGTTGGAACACTGAAGCTTTCTTT.

This chain links TRBV10-2 with TRBJ2-7; 11 bases fit TRBD1. This CDR3 is 14 amino acids long. From germline, CDR1 is WSHSY and CDR2 SAAADI. V lost 4 bases, J lost 5 bases, and 4 bases stayed unmatched. This CDR3 is CASSVDRGRNEQYF. The CDR3 DNA follows: TGCGCCAGCAGTGTGGACAGGGGGCGCAACGAGCAGTACTTC.

In this sample, this clone turned up a few times. The V call is TRBV6-5, the J call TRBJ2-1; 7 bases align to TRBD2. Unmatched junction bases numbered 8, after V lost 6 bases and J lost 3 bases. The germline gives CDR1 MNHEY, CDR2 SVGAGI. This CDR3 has 15 residues. The DNA for the CDR3 is TGTGCCAGCAGCTCGGGGGGACTGAACTACAATGAGCAGTTCTTC. Protein product: CASSSGGLNYNEQFF.

This rearrangement joins TRBV4-1 to TRBJ2-1; 11 positions match TRBD2. Germline loops: CDR1 MGHRA, CDR2 YSYEKL. V trimming: 4 bases; J trimming: 4 bases; junction bases outside the gene matches: 6. The CDR3 sequence is 16 residues long. CDR3 protein: CASSRRTSGPYNEQFF. CDR3 nucleotides: TGCGCCAGCAGCCGCCGGACTAGCGGGCCGTACAATGAGCAGTTCTTC.

The V gene is TRBV5-8, the J gene TRBJ2-5; 8 positions agree with TRBD2. The V gene's germline CDR1 is SGHTS and CDR2 YDEGEE. This CDR3 is 15 amino acids long. Trimming cost V 1 base and J 6 bases; bases outside gene matches: 8. The CDR3 DNA reads as TGTGCCAGCAGCTTGCTGGTCGGGGGGGCGAAGACCCAGTACTTC. Amino acids: CASSLLVGGAKTQYF.

This clone came up once. The chain's CDR3 is CASRLSGGTGELFF. CDR3 in DNA: TGTGCCAGCAGGCTTAGCGGGGGTACCGGGGAGCTGTTTTTT. The J gene is TRBJ2-2, the V gene TRBV27; TRBD2 aligns across 9 bases. With 6 bases clipped from V and 5 bases from J, the junction kept 4 bases outside the gene matches. CDR3 length: 14 amino acids. Per germline, CDR1 MNHEY and CDR2 SMNVEV (reference sequence).

The gene calls are TRBV9 and TRBJ2-4, with unresolved D. Germline V lookup: CDR1 SGDLS, CDR2 YYNGEE. Trimming cost V 3 bases and J 0 bases, with 7 bases left between them. The CDR3 is 14 amino acids. This CDR3 reads CASSATLAKNIQYF. CDR3 DNA: TGTGCCAGCAGCGCGACATTAGCCAAAAACATTCAGTACTTC.

The CDR3 nucleotides are TGCGCCAGCAGCTTGGACAGACCAAACACCGGGGAGCTGTTTTTT. It translates to CASSLDRPNTGELFF. J is TRBJ2-2 and V is TRBV5-1; D unresolved. The CDR3 is 15 amino acids. Germline CDR1 and CDR2: SGHRS and YFSETQ. Trimming cost V 0 bases and J 2 bases, with 8 bases left between them.

The chain uses TRBV5-5 and TRBJ1-5; the D is unclear. This CDR3 comprises 16 residues. The V end lost 6 bases, the J end lost 2 bases, and 18 bases lay between the germline ends. The germline gives CDR1 SGHKS, CDR2 YYEKEE (reference sequence). For the CDR3, the DNA is TGTGCCAGCACCCCCAAATTTGAGCAGGGCAATCAGCCCCAGCATTTT. This sequence encodes CASTPKFEQGNQPQHF. Combining the CDR3 with reference TRBV5-5 and TRBJ1-5 gives the whole variable domain DAGVTQSPTHLIKTRGQQVTLRCSPISGHKSVSWYQQVLGQGPQFIFQYYEKEERGRGNFPDRFSARQFPNYSSELNVNALLLGDSALYLCASTPKFEQGNQPQHFGDGTRLSIL.

This rearrangement joins TRBV18 to TRBJ1-1, with 7 bases identical to TRBD1. V was clipped by 0 bases and J by 0 bases; unmatched bases: 13. Germline loops: CDR1 KGHSH, CDR2 LQKENI. The CDR3 consists of 19 residues. The CDR3 loop reads CASSPPNSGTDRLNTEAFF. The DNA for the CDR3 is TGTGCCAGCTCACCACCTAACTCCGGGACAGACAGACTGAACACTGAAGCTTTCTTT.

The CDR3 sequence: CASSQEGTGGTGELFF. The CDR3 coding sequence is TGCGCCAGCAGCCAAGAGGGGACAGGCGGCACCGGGGAGCTGTTTTTT. The chain joins TRBV4-3 to TRBJ2-2; 8 nucleotides line up with TRBD1. Per germline, CDR1 LGHNA and CDR2 YSLEER. CDR3 length: 16 residues. Trimming at V came to 0 bases and at J to 4 bases, leaving 4 bases not matched to a gene.

V is TRBV7-9 and J is TRBJ1-5, with TRBD1 as a possible D gene (5 bases). V was pared by 5 bases and J by 5 bases, with 10 bases between. The CDR3 is made up of 13 amino acids. Germline loops: CDR1 SEHNR, CDR2 FQNEAQ (reference sequence). This CDR3 is CASSPTADQPQHF. In DNA, the CDR3 is TGTGCCAGCAGCCCGACAGCTGATCAGCCCCAGCATTTT.

This rearrangement joins TRBV10-3 to TRBJ1-5, with D uncertain. V was pared by 4 bases and J by 5 bases, with 9 bases between. The CDR3 is 13 amino acids. Germline CDR1 reads ENHRY; CDR2 reads SYGVKD. The DNA for the CDR3 is TGTGCCATCAGTGGAGGCAGCCATCAGCCCCAGCATTTT. It is translated as CAISGGSHQPQHF.

The V gene is TRBV9, the J gene TRBJ1-3; TRBD1 aligns across 7 bases. Germline CDR1 and CDR2: SGDLS and YYNGEE. With V trimmed by 3 bases and J by 0 bases, 3 bases remained unmatched. The CDR3 extends over 15 amino acids. This CDR3 reads CASSGQGSSGNTIYF. As DNA, the CDR3 is TGTGCCAGCAGCGGACAGGGCAGCTCTGGAAACACCATATATTTT.

This clone turned up a few times. This rearrangement joins TRBV7-9 to TRBJ2-7; 9 bases match TRBD1. Germline-derived CDR1 and CDR2 are SEHNR and FQNEAQ (reference sequence). The CDR3 runs to 15 residues. V was clipped by 4 bases and J by 4 bases; unmatched bases: 8. CDR3 DNA sequence: TGTGCCAGCAGCTGGCCGGGACAGGGTCTGTACGAGCAGTACTTC. It is translated as CASSWPGQGLYEQYF.

This clone was counted between two and nine times. The same CDR3 is also encoded by other DNA sequences in this sample. The chain is built from TRBV7-7 and TRBJ2-3; no clear D gene. The CDR3 extends over 13 amino acids. V shed 3 bases and J shed 1 base, with 5 bases lying between them. The germline V gene encodes CDR1 SSHAT and CDR2 FNYEAQ (reference sequence). DNA of the CDR3: TGTGCCAGCAGCTTTACTGGCACAGATACGCAGTATTTT. Its translation is CASSFTGTDTQYF.

The CDR3 DNA is TGTGCCAGCAGTGAAGGGGCAGGCAATCAGCCCCAGCATTTT. It encodes CASSEGAGNQPQHF. V is TRBV6-1 and J is TRBJ1-5; no reliable D call. Trimming took 1 base from V and 2 from J, leaving 6 bases between them. The V gene's germline CDR1 is MNHNS and CDR2 SASEGT. The CDR3 consists of 14 residues.

This clone is a singleton in its sample. The sample contains more than one DNA sequence encoding this CDR3. CDR3 sequence (DNA): TGTGCCAGCAGCCCCGGGACTATTCAAGAGACCCAGTACTTC. Residues: CASSPGTIQETQYF. The V gene is TRBV9, the J gene TRBJ2-5, with TRBD2 matching over 7 bases. CDR3 length: 14 amino acids. Trimming took 4 bases from V and 2 from J; bases not matched to a gene: 5. Germline values: CDR1 SGDLS, CDR2 YYNGEE.

V usage is TRBV7-8 and J usage is TRBJ2-1, with TRBD2 as a possible D gene (5 bases). CDR3 length: 14 residues. V was clipped by 5 bases and J by 6 bases, with 14 bases between them. CDR1 and CDR2 (germline): SGHVS, FQNEAQ. CDR3 amino acids: CASSRTRLGNEQFF. The CDR3 region has the DNA TGTGCCAGCAGCCGTACTAGGCTGGGCAATGAGCAGTTCTTC.

V is TRBV6-1 and J is TRBJ1-5; D ambiguous. This CDR3 contains 16 residues. Germline loops: CDR1 MNHNS, CDR2 SASEGT. Trimming removed 3 bases from V and 6 bases from J, with 18 bases in between. The CDR3 DNA sequence: TGTGCCAGCAGTGAGTCCCGGGGAAAAGTCGGTCAGCCCCAGCATTTT. This gives the protein CASSESRGKVGQPQHF.

The gene calls are TRBV10-1 and TRBJ1-1, with 8 bases that match TRBD1. Trimming cost V 6 bases and J 4 bases; bases outside gene matches: 4. CDR1 is WNHNN and CDR2 is SYGVQD in the germline V gene (reference sequence). This CDR3 spans 13 amino acids. In DNA form, the CDR3 reads TGCGCCAGCAGGATCGGACAGGGCACTGAAGCTTTCTTT. It encodes CASRIGQGTEAFF.

The J gene is TRBJ1-3, the V gene TRBV6-5; D is unclear. Trimming stripped 1 base from V and 0 bases from J, with 10 bases between. This CDR3 is 16 amino acids long. CDR1 MNHEY and CDR2 SVGAGI come from the germline V gene. This chain's CDR3 is CASSYYPIGSGNTIYF. DNA for the CDR3: TGTGCCAGCAGTTACTATCCTATTGGCTCTGGAAACACCATATATTTT.

This clone showed up just once. This sequence joins TRBV4-3 and TRBJ2-7, with TRBD2 matching over 11 bases. This CDR3 is 16 amino acids long. The J segment lost 2 bases and the V segment lost 3 bases, leaving 6 bases of the junction unmatched. Germline V gene sequence: CDR1 LGHNA, CDR2 YSLEER. CDR3 loop: CASSQTPGLAAYEQYF. In nucleotides, the CDR3 is TGCGCCAGCAGCCAGACTCCGGGACTAGCGGCCTACGAGCAGTACTTC.

This chain joins TRBV28 and TRBJ2-7; TRBD1 is a possible D gene (6 bases). In germline, CDR1 is MDHEN, CDR2 SYDVKM. Between the trimmed V and J ends, which lost 6 bases and 0 bases, there was a span of 15 bases. This CDR3 has 15 residues. In DNA form, the CDR3 reads TGTGCCAGCAGCCTGAGGGGGTTTCTCTCCTACGAGCAGTACTTC. This encodes CASSLRGFLSYEQYF.

To note about this clone: Other nucleotide sequences in the sample specify the same CDR3. The V gene is TRBV2, the J gene TRBJ2-1; perhaps TRBD2 as D (6 bases). CDR1 is SNHLY and CDR2 is FYNNEI in the germline V gene. The CDR3 sequence is 15 residues long. The V end was cut by 0 bases, the J end by 1 base, with 7 bases between. DNA of the CDR3: TGTGCCAGCAGTGAAGCGGGGGGATCCTACAATGAGCAGTTCTTC. It codes for CASSEAGGSYNEQFF.

The V gene is TRBV7-6, the J gene TRBJ2-2, with D possibly being TRBD1 (5 bases). V lost 5 bases and J lost 0, with 10 bases in between. Germline V gives CDR1 SGHVS, CDR2 FNYEAQ. This CDR3 has 15 residues. As DNA, the CDR3 is TGTGCCAGCAGCCCGAGGACATCGAACACCGGGGAGCTGTTTTTT. Encoded protein: CASSPRTSNTGELFF.

The chain joins TRBV5-1 to TRBJ2-7; 9 bases are a match to TRBD1. The CDR3 loop spans 14 amino acids. Germline V gene sequence: CDR1 SGHRS, CDR2 YFSETQ. V shed 4 bases and J 5 bases; nucleotides not matched to a gene: 7. CDR3 region: CASSPGQGIDEQYF. CDR3 in DNA: TGCGCCAGCAGCCCGGGACAGGGTATCGACGAGCAGTACTTC.

This clone was counted a few times. The V gene is TRBV2, the J gene TRBJ2-2; 12 bases are a match to TRBD2. The CDR3 is 14 residues long. The V segment lost 6 bases and the J segment 6 bases; nucleotides outside the gene matches: 2. The germline V gene encodes CDR1 SNHLY and CDR2 FYNNEI. CDR3 region: CASRGLAGPGELFF. In nucleotides, the CDR3 is TGTGCCAGCAGGGGACTAGCGGGTCCCGGGGAGCTGTTTTTT.